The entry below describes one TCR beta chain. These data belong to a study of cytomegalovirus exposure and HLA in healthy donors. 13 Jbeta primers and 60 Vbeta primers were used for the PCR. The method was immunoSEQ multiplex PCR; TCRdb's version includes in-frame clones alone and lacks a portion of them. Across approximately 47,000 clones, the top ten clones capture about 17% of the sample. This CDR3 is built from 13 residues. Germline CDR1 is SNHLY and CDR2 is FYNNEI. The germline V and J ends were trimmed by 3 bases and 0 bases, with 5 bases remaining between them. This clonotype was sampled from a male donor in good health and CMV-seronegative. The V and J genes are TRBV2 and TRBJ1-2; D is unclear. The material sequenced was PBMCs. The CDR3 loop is CASSDGANYGYTF. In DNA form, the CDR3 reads TGTGCCAGCAGTGACGGGGCTAACTATGGCTACACCTTC. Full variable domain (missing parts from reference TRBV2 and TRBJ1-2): EPEVTQTPSHQVTQMGQEVILRCVPISNHLYFYWYRQILGQKVEFLVSFYNNEISEKSEIFDDQFSVERPDGSNFTLKIRSTKLEDSAMYFCASSDGANYGYTFGSGTRLTVV.